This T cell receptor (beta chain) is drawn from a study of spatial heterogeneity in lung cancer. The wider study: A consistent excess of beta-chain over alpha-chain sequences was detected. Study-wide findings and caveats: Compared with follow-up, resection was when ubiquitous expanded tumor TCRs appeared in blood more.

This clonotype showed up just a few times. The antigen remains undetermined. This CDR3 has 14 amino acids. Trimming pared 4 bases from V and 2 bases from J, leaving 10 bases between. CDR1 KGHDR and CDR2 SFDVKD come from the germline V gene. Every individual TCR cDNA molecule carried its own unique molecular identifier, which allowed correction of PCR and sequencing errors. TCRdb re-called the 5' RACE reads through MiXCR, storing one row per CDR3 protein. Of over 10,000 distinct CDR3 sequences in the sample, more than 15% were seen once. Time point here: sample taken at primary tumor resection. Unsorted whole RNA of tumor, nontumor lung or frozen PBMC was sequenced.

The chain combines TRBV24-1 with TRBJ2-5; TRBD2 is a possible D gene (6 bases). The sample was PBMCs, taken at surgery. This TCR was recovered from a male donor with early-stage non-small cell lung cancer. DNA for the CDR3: TGTGCCACCAGTGACATAGCGGAACAAGAGACCCAGTACTTC. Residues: CATSDIAEQETQYF.